Reported below is one TCR beta chain. Patients with Susac syndrome fulfilled recently defined diagnostic criteria for definite or probable disease. The sample originates from a study of CD8 T cells in Susac syndrome. Trimming took 4 bases from V and 4 from J; bases not matched to a gene: 5. Looked up from germline, CDR1 is SGHTA and CDR2 is FQGNSA. The CDR3 is made up of 15 amino acids. RNA totalling roughly 0.45 to 1 ug underwent reverse transcription with random hexamers. One entry per CDR3 protein, called by TCRdb with MiXCR from the immunoSEQ multiplex PCR reads. The sample contains around 170,000 distinct CDR3 sequences, more than 90% of which appear only once.

V gene TRBV7-2 combines with J gene TRBJ1-5; 9 nucleotides line up with TRBD1. Sequenced: CD4+ T cells from PBMCs. The clonotype comes from a human donor with Susac syndrome. CDR3 sequence (DNA): TGTGCCAGCAGCTCGCTAGACAGGGGGAATCAGCCCCAGCATTTT. It encodes CASSSLDRGNQPQHF. Supplemented by reference TRBV7-2 and TRBJ1-5, the full variable domain reads GAGVSQSPSNKVTEKGKDVELRCDPISGHTALYWYRQSLGQGLEFLIYFQGNSAPDKSGLPSDRFSAERTGGSVSTLTIQRTQQEDSAVYLCASSSLDRGNQPQHFGDGTRLSIL.